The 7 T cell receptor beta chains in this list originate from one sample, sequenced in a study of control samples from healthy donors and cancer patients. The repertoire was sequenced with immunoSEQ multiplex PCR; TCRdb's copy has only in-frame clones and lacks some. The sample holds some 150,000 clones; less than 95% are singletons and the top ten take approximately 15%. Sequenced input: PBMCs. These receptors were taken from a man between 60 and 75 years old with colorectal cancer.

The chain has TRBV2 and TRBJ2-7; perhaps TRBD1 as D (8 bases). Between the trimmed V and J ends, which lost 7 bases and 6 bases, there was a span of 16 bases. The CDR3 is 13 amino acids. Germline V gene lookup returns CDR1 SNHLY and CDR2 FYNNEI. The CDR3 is CASTLDREGEQYF. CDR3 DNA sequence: TGTGCCAGCACCCTGGACAGGGAGGGCGAGCAGTACTTC.

CDR3 coding DNA: TGTGCCAGCAGGGGACAGGGCCGGGACTATGGCTACACCTTC. This sequence encodes CASRGQGRDYGYTF. The rearrangement links TRBV6-5 to TRBJ1-2; 9 bases agree with TRBD1. Germline V gives CDR1 MNHEY, CDR2 SVGAGI. The V segment lost 6 bases and the J segment 3 bases; nucleotides outside the gene matches: 5. The CDR3 has 14 amino acids.

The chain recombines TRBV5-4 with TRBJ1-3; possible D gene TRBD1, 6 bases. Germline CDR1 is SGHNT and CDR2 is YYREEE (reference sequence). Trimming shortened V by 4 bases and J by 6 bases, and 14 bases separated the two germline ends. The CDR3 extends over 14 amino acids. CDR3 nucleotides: TGTGCCAGCAGCCGCGACAGGTTAGAAAACACCATATATTTT. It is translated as CASSRDRLENTIYF. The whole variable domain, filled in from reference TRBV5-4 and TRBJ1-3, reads ETGVTQSPTHLIKTRGQQVTLRCSSQSGHNTVSWYQQALGQGPQFIFQYYREEENGRGNFPPRFSGLQFPNYSSELNVNALELDDSALYLCASSRDRLENTIYFGEGSWLTVV.

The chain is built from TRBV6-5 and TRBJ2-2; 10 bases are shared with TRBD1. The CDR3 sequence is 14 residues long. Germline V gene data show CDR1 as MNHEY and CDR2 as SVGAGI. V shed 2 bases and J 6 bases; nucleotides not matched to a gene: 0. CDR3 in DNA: TGTGCCAGCAGTTACGGACAGGGGGCCGGGGAGCTGTTTTTT. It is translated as CASSYGQGAGELFF.

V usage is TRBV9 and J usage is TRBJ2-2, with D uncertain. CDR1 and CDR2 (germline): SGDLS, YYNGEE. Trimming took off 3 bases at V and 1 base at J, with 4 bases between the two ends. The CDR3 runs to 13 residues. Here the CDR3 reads CASSEGNTGELFF. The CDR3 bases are TGTGCCAGCAGCGAAGGGAACACCGGGGAGCTGTTTTTT.

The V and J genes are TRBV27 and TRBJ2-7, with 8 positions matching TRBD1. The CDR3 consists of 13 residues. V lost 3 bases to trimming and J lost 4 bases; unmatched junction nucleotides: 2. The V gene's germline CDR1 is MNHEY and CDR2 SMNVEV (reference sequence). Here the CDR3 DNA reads TGTGCCAGCAGTTTTGGACAGGGATACGAGCAGTACTTC. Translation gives CASSFGQGYEQYF.

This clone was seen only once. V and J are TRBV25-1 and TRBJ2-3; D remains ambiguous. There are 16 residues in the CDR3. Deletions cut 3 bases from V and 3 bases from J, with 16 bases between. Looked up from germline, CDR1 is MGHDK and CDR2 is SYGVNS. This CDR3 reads CASSDRRSVFTDTQYF. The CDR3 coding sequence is TGTGCCAGCAGTGATAGGCGTTCAGTTTTTACAGATACGCAGTATTTT.